A single sample is the source of the 27 T cell receptor beta chains below, sequenced in a study of blood T cell repertoires in COVID-19. Libraries were prepared by immunoSEQ multiplex PCR; TCRdb keeps only in-frame clonotypes and omits some of them. Of 180,000 or so clones listed, less than 85% were seen once; the top ten hold approximately 4.7%. The sequenced material came from PBMCs or T cells enriched from blood (not recorded which). Receptors were obtained from a woman aged 50 to 65 who had recovered from COVID-19.

V is TRBV24-1 and J is TRBJ2-1, with D possibly being TRBD1 (7 bases). This CDR3 has 14 residues. CDR1 KGHDR and CDR2 SFDVKD come from the germline V gene. V lost 3 bases and J 12 bases, leaving 17 bases between the germline ends. CDR3 sequence: CATSDPQGGSGQFF. The CDR3 DNA follows: TGTGCCACCAGTGATCCTCAGGGGGGCTCCGGGCAGTTCTTC.

The chain is built from TRBV10-2 and TRBJ1-5, with 7 bases aligning to TRBD1. Germline CDR1 and CDR2: WSHSY and SAAADI. The CDR3 runs to 13 residues. With 7 bases clipped from V and 4 bases from J, the junction kept 4 bases outside the gene matches. The CDR3 is CASTTGANQPQHF. CDR3 DNA sequence: TGCGCCAGCACAACAGGGGCAAATCAGCCCCAGCATTTT.

The J gene is TRBJ1-2, the V gene TRBV7-9; D uncertain. This CDR3 spans 15 amino acids. V lost 2 bases to trimming and J lost 4 bases, with 14 bases between them. Looked up from germline, CDR1 is SEHNR and CDR2 is FQNEAQ (reference sequence). DNA of the CDR3: TGTGCCAGCAGCTTACATTTCGAGGGCCTCTATGGCTACACCTTC. Translated, it gives CASSLHFEGLYGYTF. The full variable domain, its missing parts supplied by reference TRBV7-9 and TRBJ1-2, is DTGVSQNPRHKITKRGQNVTFRCDPISEHNRLYWYRQTLGQGPEFLTYFQNEAQLEKSRLLSDRFSAERPKGSFSTLEIQRTEQGDSAMYLCASSLHFEGLYGYTFGSGTRLTVV.

V and J are TRBV4-2 and TRBJ2-1, with 8 bases lining up with TRBD2. The V gene's germline CDR1 is LGHNA and CDR2 YNFKEQ. The CDR3 is 16 residues long. With V trimmed by 0 bases and J by 6 bases, 7 bases remained unmatched. The CDR3 is CASSQEAGGLGNEQFF. CDR3 nucleotides: TGTGCCAGCAGCCAAGAGGCGGGGGGCCTTGGCAATGAGCAGTTCTTC.

This chain connects TRBV19 to TRBJ2-3, with D hard to call. CDR1 is LNHDA and CDR2 is SQIVND in the germline V gene (reference sequence). This CDR3 has 14 amino acids. V dropped 9 bases and J dropped 1 base, with 14 bases sitting between them. The CDR3 reads CASRVAVGTDTQYF. The CDR3 nucleotides are TGTGCCAGCCGGGTCGCTGTGGGCACAGATACGCAGTATTTT.

Here the CDR3 reads CASTRDSSSYNSPLHF. The DNA of the CDR3 is TGTGCCAGCACCAGGGACTCAAGCTCCTATAATTCACCCCTCCACTTT. V and J are TRBV28 and TRBJ1-6; possible D gene TRBD1, 5 bases. Germline V gene sequence: CDR1 MDHEN, CDR2 SYDVKM. The CDR3 totals 16 residues. V shed 7 bases and J shed 0 bases, with 13 bases lying between them.

This sequence joins TRBV18 and TRBJ2-1; TRBD1 agrees at 9 bases. CDR1 is KGHSH, CDR2 LQKENI, per germline. The CDR3 length is 15 residues. V shed 0 bases and J 3 bases; nucleotides not matched to a gene: 0. The CDR3, as DNA: TGTGCCAGCTCACCACCGGGACAGGGCTACAATGAGCAGTTCTTC. The encoded protein is CASSPPGQGYNEQFF.

The chain joins TRBV27 to TRBJ1-2, with 11 bases aligning to TRBD1. Per germline, CDR1 MNHEY and CDR2 SMNVEV (reference sequence). Trimming removed 10 bases from V and 8 bases from J; junction bases left unmatched: 9. The CDR3 extends over 13 amino acids. Written as DNA, the CDR3 is TGTGCCACCGGACAGGGGGCCTGGAGAGGCTACACCTTC. Its protein product is CATGQGAWRGYTF.

CDR3 sequence (DNA): TGCAGCGTTAAGAGGGACACCGGGGAGCTGTTTTTT. Translated: CSVKRDTGELFF. The chain recombines TRBV29-1 with TRBJ2-2; D is possibly TRBD2 (5 bases). From germline, CDR1 is SQVTM and CDR2 ANQGSEA. The CDR3 contains 12 residues. V lost 5 bases and J lost 3, with 7 bases in between.

This chain uses TRBV30 with TRBJ1-4; the D gene is possibly TRBD1 (5 bases). This CDR3 is built from 11 residues. CDR1 is GTSNPN, CDR2 SVGIG, per germline (reference sequence). CDR3 loop: CGGARGEKLFF. The CDR3 nucleotides read TGTGGCGGGGCGAGGGGTGAAAAACTGTTTTTT.

The chain is built from TRBV6-6 and TRBJ1-2, with TRBD1 matching over 8 bases. The germline V gene encodes CDR1 MNHNY and CDR2 SVGAGI (reference sequence). This CDR3 is built from 11 residues. J gave up 8 bases and V 7 bases, and 3 bases lay outside the gene matches. Here the CDR3 DNA reads TGTGCCAGCATGACAGGGGACGGCTACACCTTC. Protein sequence: CASMTGDGYTF.

This chain uses TRBV9 with TRBJ2-2; 7 nucleotides agree with TRBD1. CDR1 and CDR2 from the germline V gene are SGDLS and YYNGEE. This CDR3 is 15 amino acids long. Trimming took 4 bases from V and 5 from J; bases not matched to a gene: 8. The CDR3 DNA follows: TGTGCCAGCAGCCCGAGGGGGCTAGGGACCGGGGAGCTGTTTTTT. Protein product: CASSPRGLGTGELFF.

The chain links TRBV7-2 to TRBJ1-1, with TRBD1 identical over 7 bases. The CDR3 length is 14 residues. Trimming took 4 bases from V and 5 from J; bases not matched to a gene: 7. Germline lookup yields CDR1 SGHTA and CDR2 FQGNSA. The CDR3: CASSYPGQTTEAFF. CDR3 nucleotide sequence: TGTGCCAGCAGCTACCCGGGACAGACGACTGAAGCTTTCTTT.

The rearrangement uses TRBV12-3 or TRBV12-4 and TRBJ1-4; D may be TRBD1 (6 bases). This CDR3 is 12 amino acids long. Trimming stripped 6 bases from V and 8 bases from J, with 10 bases between. This chain's CDR3 is CASRGGGEKLFF. The CDR3 DNA reads as TGTGCCAGCAGGGGAGGGGGAGAAAAACTGTTTTTT.

The J gene is TRBJ2-7, the V gene TRBV10-3, with a possible D match to TRBD1 (6 bases). With 6 bases removed from V and 3 bases from J, the gap between germline ends came to 12 bases. This CDR3 is built from 13 residues. CDR1 ENHRY and CDR2 SYGVKD come from the germline V gene. The CDR3 reads CAIRGDTNYEQYV. CDR3 nucleotide sequence: TGTGCCATCAGGGGGGACACCAACTACGAGCAGTACGTC.

This clone was seen once. DNA of the CDR3: TGTGCCAGCAGCTTAAATAGTGATTCACCCCTCCACTTT. It translates to CASSLNSDSPLHF. This chain uses TRBV7-9 with TRBJ1-6; D call uncertain. The CDR3 is made up of 13 amino acids. The V end was cut by 2 bases, the J end by 8 bases, with 7 bases between. Germline-derived CDR1 and CDR2 are SEHNR and FQNEAQ (reference sequence).

V gene TRBV14 combines with J gene TRBJ1-1, with 9 bases lining up with TRBD1. Germline trimming cut 0 bases from V and 4 bases from J; bases unmatched to any gene: 15. This CDR3 is 19 amino acids long. Germline V lookup: CDR1 SGHDN, CDR2 FVKESK. This chain's CDR3 is CASSQDTRLQGAGSTEAFF. CDR3 sequence (DNA): TGTGCCAGCAGCCAAGATACCCGACTACAGGGGGCTGGTAGCACTGAAGCTTTCTTT.

The chain recombines TRBV7-2 with TRBJ2-5; no clear D gene. The CDR3 covers 14 residues. CDR1 is SGHTA, CDR2 FQGNSA, per germline. V dropped 4 bases and J dropped 1 base, with 10 bases sitting between them. CDR3 bases: TGTGCCAGCAGCTCGGTGGGCTTCCAAGAGACCCAGTACTTC. It yields the protein CASSSVGFQETQYF.

This sequence joins TRBV21-1 and TRBJ1-5; the table assigns TRBD1, which was not confirmed against the DNA. TRBV21-1 is shown as a pseudogene. This CDR3 contains 14 residues. Here the CDR3 DNA reads TGTGCCAGCAGCACGACAGGGGTAAATCAGCCCCAGCATTTT. Its translation: CASSTTGVNQPQHF.

The chain employs TRBV3-1 (or the pseudogene TRBV3-2) and TRBJ2-3, with 8 bases aligning to TRBD2. The CDR3 length is 15 residues. Germline trimming cut 5 bases from V and 2 bases from J; bases unmatched to any gene: 6. Germline lookup yields CDR1 LGHDT and CDR2 YNNKEL (reference sequence). The CDR3 sequence: CASSSTSGLTDTQYF. For the CDR3, the DNA is TGTGCCAGCAGCTCAACTAGCGGACTCACAGATACGCAGTATTTT.

This clone has a handful of counts. The chain joins TRBV4-3 to TRBJ1-6; 7 bases line up with TRBD1. CDR1 is LGHNA, CDR2 YSLEER, per germline. V dropped 1 base and J dropped 6; count of bases not matched to a gene: 3. CDR3 length equals 15 residues. CDR3 in DNA: TGCGCCAGCAGCCAAGTGGACAGGTCTAATTCACCCCTCCACTTT. This encodes CASSQVDRSNSPLHF.

The gene calls are TRBV9 and TRBJ2-1, with 7 bases identical to TRBD2. J was trimmed by 8 bases and V by 4 bases; bases with no gene match: 15. Germline-derived CDR1 and CDR2 are SGDLS and YYNGEE. This CDR3 region has 16 residues. CDR3 in DNA: TGTGCCAGCAGCCCAACTGGACGCGGGGGAGGGGATGAGCAGTTCTTC. This sequence encodes CASSPTGRGGGDEQFF.

The gene calls are TRBV29-1 and TRBJ1-1; D not certain. This CDR3 has 12 residues. Trimming pared 4 bases from V and 5 bases from J, leaving 11 bases between. The germline gives CDR1 SQVTM, CDR2 ANQGSEA. The CDR3 sequence is CSVGREQTEAFF. CDR3 nucleotide sequence: TGCAGCGTTGGGCGAGAACAGACTGAAGCTTTCTTT.

V usage is TRBV11-2 and J usage is TRBJ2-5, with TRBD2 as a possible D gene (6 bases). The CDR3 runs to 14 residues. CDR1 is SGHAT, CDR2 FQNNGV, per germline. The V end was cut by 2 bases, the J end by 4 bases, with 11 bases between. CDR3 protein: CASSLSGQGETQYF. Written as DNA, the CDR3 is TGTGCCAGCAGCTTAAGCGGGCAGGGAGAGACCCAGTACTTC.

The chain uses TRBV2 and TRBJ2-1; 9 bases match TRBD2. CDR3 length: 15 residues. V lost 7 bases, J lost 6 bases, and 10 bases stayed unmatched. Looked up from germline, CDR1 is SNHLY and CDR2 is FYNNEI. The CDR3 DNA is TGTGCCAGCAACCCCGGGACTAGCCTCGGCAATGAGCAGTTCTTC. Its translation is CASNPGTSLGNEQFF.

CDR3 nucleotide sequence: TGTGCCAGCCGGGAGGGGACGGGGAAACGGGCCCAGTACTTC. Residues: CASREGTGKRAQYF. The V call is TRBV7-2, the J call TRBJ2-5; 8 bases fit TRBD2. V shed 8 bases and J 9 bases; nucleotides not matched to a gene: 14. Germline V gene sequence: CDR1 SGHTA, CDR2 FQGNSA. The CDR3 length is 14 residues.

The chain combines TRBV5-1 with TRBJ2-5, with 8 bases fitting TRBD1. CDR3 length equals 16 residues. The germline V gene encodes CDR1 SGHRS and CDR2 YFSETQ. Unmatched junction bases numbered 13, after V lost 5 bases and J lost 4 bases. Here the CDR3 reads CASRVRGQGAGETQYF. The CDR3 bases are TGCGCCAGCAGGGTCCGGGGCCAGGGGGCGGGAGAGACCCAGTACTTC.